The clone carrying this T cell receptor (beta chain) was seen a handful of times. What it binds is unknown. The sample comes from a study of T-cell reconstitution after alpha-beta-depleted transplantation in children. Overall study results and limits: Reportedly, roughly two months post-transplant, alpha-beta T cells arose from several hundred expanded graft clones. Day-60 TCRbeta diversity that was high in some patients was derived from surviving recipient T cells and thymic progenitors.

Germline trimming cut 5 bases from V and 7 bases from J; bases unmatched to any gene: 17. This CDR3 has 17 amino acids. Unique molecular identifiers were incorporated into the prepared TCRbeta library. TCRdb ran MiXCR on the PCR reads and lists one entry per CDR3 protein. The profile shows roughly 670,000 distinct CDR3 sequences, about an eighth of them singletons. The TCR originated in a girl aged 2 to 9 with congenital amegakaryocytic thrombocytopenia, due to receive a stem cell transplant. Sequencing used PBMCs, obtained before TCRalphabeta/CD19-depleted stem cell transplant. The rearrangement uses TRBV12-3 or TRBV12-4 and TRBJ2-7; TRBD2 matches 10 bases. As DNA, the CDR3 is TGTGCCAGCAGTCCCCGGGGAAGCGGGAGGGCCTTTGGTGAGCAGTACTTC. This encodes CASSPRGSGRAFGEQYF.